This T cell receptor beta chain was recorded in a study of T-cell memory formation after mild COVID-19. Across the study: Among the donors, TCR clusters were largely specific to each donor. The study, taken as a whole, reports: Prior to infection, memory already included some responding clones, suggesting cross-reactive memory joined. There was a balanced CD4/CD8 profile in clones contracting day 15 to 85, and later expanders leaned CD4+.

The CDR3 contains 14 residues. Germline V lookup: CDR1 SGHTA, CDR2 FQGTGA. Between the trimmed V and J ends, which lost 3 bases and 4 bases, there was a span of 11 bases. Points on this clonotype: No antigen is known for it.

With constant-segment primers, 5'RACE yielded cDNA libraries of TCR alpha and TCR beta that carried sample barcodes and UMIs. TCRdb fed the 5' RACE reads into MiXCR, producing one record per CDR3 protein. Of under 650,000 distinct CDR3 sequences detected, about a sixth appear once; the ten largest clones hold about 12%. This sequence originates from an adult woman who had mild COVID-19 (a few samples of this study predate the infection). Cell type and time point are not known. The rearrangement joins TRBV7-3 to TRBJ2-3, with D possibly being TRBD2 (6 bases). Material: PBMCs or a T cell subset sorted from them (not recorded which). CDR3 in amino acids: CASSFPGVSDTQYF. CDR3 DNA sequence: TGTGCCAGCAGCTTCCCGGGGGTTTCAGATACGCAGTATTTT.